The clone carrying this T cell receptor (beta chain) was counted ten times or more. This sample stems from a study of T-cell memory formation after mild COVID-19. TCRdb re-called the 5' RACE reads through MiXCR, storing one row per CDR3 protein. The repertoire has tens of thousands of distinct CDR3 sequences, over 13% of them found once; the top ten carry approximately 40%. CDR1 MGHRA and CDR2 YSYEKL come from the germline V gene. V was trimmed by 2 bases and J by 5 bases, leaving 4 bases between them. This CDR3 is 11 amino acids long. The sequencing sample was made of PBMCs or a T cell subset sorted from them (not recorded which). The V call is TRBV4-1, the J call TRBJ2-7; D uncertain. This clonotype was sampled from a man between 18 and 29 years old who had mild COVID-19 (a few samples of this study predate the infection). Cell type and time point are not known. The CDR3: CASSQMDEQYF. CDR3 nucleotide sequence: TGCGCCAGCAGCCAAATGGACGAGCAGTACTTC.